One sample yielded the 28 T cell receptor beta chains listed below, sequenced in a study of blood T cell repertoires in COVID-19. Data came from immunoSEQ multiplex PCR; TCRdb stores just in-frame clones and leaves some out. Among roughly 50,000 clones listed, over 75% were seen once. Input material: peripheral blood. All receptors derive from a human donor in a cohort sampled during active COVID-19.

V gene TRBV7-6 combines with J gene TRBJ1-6; 8 bases line up with TRBD1. Germline V lookup: CDR1 SGHVS, CDR2 FNYEAQ. V lost 1 base and J lost 3; bases outside the gene matches: 2. This CDR3 region has 16 residues. This CDR3 is CASSLVGQGYNSPLHF. CDR3 coding DNA: TGTGCCAGCAGCTTAGTTGGACAGGGCTATAATTCACCCCTCCACTTT.

This clone appeared a few times. The J gene is TRBJ2-7, the V gene TRBV27; 9 positions agree with TRBD1. With V trimmed by 4 bases and J by 6 bases, 13 bases remained unmatched. The CDR3 extends over 16 amino acids. Germline assignment: CDR1 MNHEY and CDR2 SMNVEV (reference sequence). The CDR3 loop reads CASSSDGGQGSLEQYF. DNA for the CDR3: TGTGCCAGCAGTTCAGATGGGGGACAGGGATCTCTCGAGCAGTACTTC.

The V gene is TRBV3-1 (or the pseudogene TRBV3-2), the J gene TRBJ2-3; 9 positions match TRBD2. V lost 4 bases to trimming and J lost 0 bases; unmatched junction nucleotides: 2. The germline CDR1 and CDR2 sequences are LGHDT and YNNKEL (reference sequence). The CDR3 is made up of 15 amino acids. The CDR3 sequence is CASSLAGASTDTQYF. The CDR3 nucleotides read TGTGCCAGCAGCCTAGCGGGGGCTAGCACAGATACGCAGTATTTT.

This clone has more than one count but fewer than ten. The rearrangement uses TRBV5-1 and TRBJ2-2, with D tentatively TRBD2 (6 bases). CDR3 length equals 16 residues. Germline V gene sequence: CDR1 SGHRS, CDR2 YFSETQ. V gave up 1 base and J gave up 1 base, with 11 bases separating them. The CDR3 sequence: CASSLRRAGNTGELFF. As DNA, the CDR3 is TGCGCCAGCAGCTTGAGGAGGGCGGGGAACACCGGGGAGCTGTTTTTT.

The chain recombines TRBV5-1 with TRBJ2-6, with D perhaps matching TRBD2 (6 bases). CDR1 is SGHRS, CDR2 YFSETQ, per germline. The V end lost 1 base, the J end lost 2 bases, and 10 bases lay between the germline ends. CDR3 length: 16 amino acids. CDR3 DNA: TGCGCCAGCAGCTTGCCGGGAGCTGCTGGGGCCAACGTCCTGACTTTC. It is translated as CASSLPGAAGANVLTF.

The V gene is TRBV7-9, the J gene TRBJ2-1, with unresolved D. The germline V gene encodes CDR1 SEHNR and CDR2 FQNEAQ (reference sequence). V lost 2 bases and J lost 4, with 12 bases in between. This CDR3 contains 15 residues. The CDR3 DNA reads TGTGCCAGCAGCTTAACCCTAGGTCAGTACAATGAGCAGTTCTTC. Its protein product is CASSLTLGQYNEQFF. The whole variable domain, remainder taken from reference TRBV7-9 and TRBJ2-1, is DTGVSQNPRHKITKRGQNVTFRCDPISEHNRLYWYRQTLGQGPEFLTYFQNEAQLEKSRLLSDRFSAERPKGSFSTLEIQRTEQGDSAMYLCASSLTLGQYNEQFFGPGTRLTVL.

This clone appeared once. The genes are TRBV11-1 and TRBJ2-7, with no clear D. Germline CDR1 SGHAT, CDR2 FQDESV (reference sequence). V was shortened by 1 base and J by 0 bases, with 4 bases between the two germline ends. The CDR3 is made up of 13 amino acids. In DNA form, the CDR3 reads TGTGCCAGCAGCTTAGACTTCTCCTACGAGCAGTACTTC. It encodes CASSLDFSYEQYF.

The gene calls are TRBV18 and TRBJ2-7, with D uncertain. Trimming took off 4 bases at V and 6 bases at J, with 7 bases between the two ends. CDR3 length equals 11 residues. Germline CDR1 and CDR2: KGHSH and LQKENI. The chain's CDR3 is CASSLRGEQYF. The CDR3 nucleotides read TGTGCCAGCTCACTAAGAGGCGAGCAGTACTTC.

The rearrangement links TRBV6-5 to TRBJ1-5, with 8 bases lining up with TRBD1. In germline, CDR1 is MNHEY, CDR2 SVGAGI. J lost 6 bases, V lost 4 bases, and 8 bases had no gene match. The length of the CDR3 is 15 residues. The CDR3 DNA follows: TGTGCCAGCAGTTCAGTGCTCACAGGGGGTCAGCCCCAGCATTTT. Translation gives CASSSVLTGGQPQHF.

The chain employs TRBV2 and TRBJ1-5; D perhaps matches TRBD1 (6 bases). Per germline, CDR1 SNHLY and CDR2 FYNNEI. Trimming took off 5 bases at V and 4 bases at J, with 12 bases between the two ends. This CDR3 contains 14 residues. The chain's CDR3 is CASSPDRRNQPQHF. As DNA, the CDR3 is TGTGCCAGCAGTCCCGACAGGAGGAATCAGCCCCAGCATTTT.

V and J are TRBV7-9 and TRBJ2-7; 11 bases align to TRBD2. Per germline, CDR1 SEHNR and CDR2 FQNEAQ (reference sequence). The CDR3 sequence is 17 residues long. Losses at the gene ends were 5 bases for V and 4 bases for J; bases not matched to a gene: 13. The CDR3 protein is CASSPYLGLAGKYEQYF. The CDR3 region has the DNA TGTGCCAGCAGCCCTTACTTAGGACTAGCGGGTAAATACGAGCAGTACTTC.

V gene TRBV3-1 (or the pseudogene TRBV3-2) combines with J gene TRBJ2-1, with TRBD2 matching 8 bases. Per the germline V gene, CDR1 is LGHDT and CDR2 is YNNKEL (reference sequence). The CDR3 is 14 residues long. J was trimmed by 7 bases and V by 5 bases; bases with no gene match: 7. CDR3: CASSSGGSRNEQFF. Written as DNA, the CDR3 is TGTGCCAGCAGCTCGGGGGGGAGTAGGAATGAGCAGTTCTTC.

J is TRBJ2-7 and V is TRBV6-5, with a possible D match to TRBD2 (6 bases). V lost 2 bases and J 5 bases, leaving 7 bases between the germline ends. CDR3 length: 12 amino acids. Germline V CDR1 and CDR2: MNHEY, SVGAGI. CDR3 bases: TGTGCCAGCAGTTACGCGGGGCACGAGCAGTACTTC. This sequence encodes CASSYAGHEQYF.

This chain links TRBV25-1 with TRBJ2-1; 8 positions agree with TRBD1. CDR1 and CDR2 from the germline V gene are MGHDK and SYGVNS. V trimming: 1 base; J trimming: 7 bases; junction bases outside the gene matches: 9. CDR3 length equals 16 residues. The CDR3 DNA reads TGTGCCAGCAGTGAATGGGGGCAGGGGGCAAATAATGAGCAGTTCTTC. Amino acids: CASSEWGQGANNEQFF.

The chain joins TRBV2 to TRBJ2-1; D gene unclear. CDR3 length: 12 residues. V was cut by 3 bases and J by 10 bases, with 10 bases left in between. Germline V CDR1 and CDR2: SNHLY, FYNNEI. This CDR3 is CASSELAREQFF. CDR3 DNA sequence: TGTGCCAGCAGTGAGTTAGCTCGGGAGCAGTTCTTC.

The genes are TRBV25-1 and TRBJ1-2, with 10 bases matching TRBD1. CDR3 length: 15 residues. Germline-derived CDR1 and CDR2 are MGHDK and SYGVNS. J was trimmed by 5 bases and V by 2 bases; bases with no gene match: 5. DNA of the CDR3: TGTGCCAGCAGTGAACCGGGACAGGGGCTGTATGGCTACACCTTC. Its translation is CASSEPGQGLYGYTF.

The sample holds one count of this clone. V is TRBV4-2 and J is TRBJ1-4; D unresolved. The V gene lost 0 bases and the J gene lost 0 bases, with 8 bases spanning the gap. The CDR3 covers 16 residues. Per germline, CDR1 LGHNA and CDR2 YNFKEQ. The CDR3 loop reads CASSQDERATNEKLFF. CDR3 DNA: TGTGCCAGCAGCCAAGACGAAAGAGCAACTAATGAAAAACTGTTTTTT.

The rearrangement links TRBV6-5 to TRBJ2-7; 7 bases line up with TRBD1. The trim removed 2 bases at V and 6 bases at J, leaving 1 base unmatched. Germline CDR1 MNHEY, CDR2 SVGAGI. The CDR3 contains 12 residues. CDR3 residues: CASSYRGLEQYF. DNA of the CDR3: TGTGCCAGCAGTTACAGGGGGCTCGAGCAGTACTTC.

This clone was detected only a few times. CDR3 DNA sequence: TGCGCCAGCAGCCCAGGGTCAGGTCGGGCGGGAAACACCATATATTTT. Residues: CASSPGSGRAGNTIYF. The gene calls are TRBV5-1 and TRBJ1-3; tentatively, D is TRBD1 (5 bases). V was clipped by 4 bases and J by 4 bases, with 18 bases between them. The germline gives CDR1 SGHRS, CDR2 YFSETQ. CDR3 length equals 16 residues. The variable domain in full, completed from reference TRBV5-1 and TRBJ1-3, reads KAGVTQTPRYLIKTRGQQVTLSCSPISGHRSVSWYQQTPGQGLQFLFEYFSETQRNKGNFPGRFSGRQFSNSRSEMNVSTLELGDSALYLCASSPGSGRAGNTIYFGEGSWLTVV.

This chain joins TRBV18 and TRBJ2-2, with TRBD2 matching over 12 bases. The J segment lost 3 bases and the V segment lost 2 bases, leaving 7 bases of the junction unmatched. Looked up from germline, CDR1 is KGHSH and CDR2 is LQKENI. CDR3 length equals 18 residues. The CDR3 DNA sequence: TGTGCCAGCTCACCAGTATCACTAGCGGGAGGATACACCGGGGAGCTGTTTTTT. Translation gives CASSPVSLAGGYTGELFF.

Here the CDR3 reads CSVVRDRVINEQFF. CDR3 sequence (DNA): TGCAGCGTTGTTCGGGACAGGGTTATCAATGAGCAGTTCTTC. The rearrangement links TRBV29-1 to TRBJ2-1, with 9 bases lining up with TRBD1. Trimming took 4 bases from V and 6 from J; bases not matched to a gene: 7. Germline CDR1 is SQVTM and CDR2 is ANQGSEA. The CDR3 runs 14 residues.

This chain connects TRBV6-5 to TRBJ1-4, with D possibly being TRBD1 (5 bases). V was clipped by 3 bases and J by 0 bases, with 11 bases between them. Germline CDR1 MNHEY, CDR2 SVGAGI. CDR3 length: 16 residues. Here the CDR3 DNA reads TGTGCCAGCAGTTATAGTCAGGGTTCAACTAATGAAAAACTGTTTTTT. Residues: CASSYSQGSTNEKLFF.

This clone was seen once. This chain connects TRBV28 to TRBJ2-3, with TRBD1 matching 8 bases. This CDR3 comprises 14 residues. Per germline, CDR1 MDHEN and CDR2 SYDVKM. Germline trimming cut 6 bases from V and 7 bases from J; bases unmatched to any gene: 9. Here the CDR3 reads CASRSGGASNTQYF. The CDR3, as DNA: TGTGCCAGCAGGTCAGGGGGCGCGTCGAATACGCAGTATTTT.

V is TRBV10-3 and J is TRBJ2-5, with D perhaps TRBD1 (6 bases). The CDR3 length is 14 residues. Trimming removed 6 bases at V and 1 base at J, with 12 bases between. Germline V gives CDR1 ENHRY, CDR2 SYGVKD. The CDR3 spells CAISPWTAQETQYF. The CDR3 DNA reads TGTGCCATCAGCCCGTGGACAGCCCAAGAGACCCAGTACTTC.

This sequence joins TRBV5-1 and TRBJ2-1; 7 nucleotides align to TRBD2. Germline CDR1 and CDR2: SGHRS and YFSETQ. There are 14 residues in the CDR3. After removal of 0 bases from V and 8 bases from J, the junction contained 5 bases not matched to a gene. The CDR3 bases are TGCGCCAGCAGCTTGGCCGGGGGGTCCGATGAGCAGTTCTTC. This sequence encodes CASSLAGGSDEQFF. Together with reference TRBV5-1 and TRBJ2-1, the CDR3 gives the full variable domain: KAGVTQTPRYLIKTRGQQVTLSCSPISGHRSVSWYQQTPGQGLQFLFEYFSETQRNKGNFPGRFSGRQFSNSRSEMNVSTLELGDSALYLCASSLAGGSDEQFFGPGTRLTVL.

The chain is built from TRBV5-1 and TRBJ2-7; 9 positions agree with TRBD1. V was clipped by 4 bases and J by 5 bases; unmatched bases: 10. The CDR3 spans 15 residues. The germline gives CDR1 SGHRS, CDR2 YFSETQ. As DNA, the CDR3 is TGCGCCAGCAGCCCGGAAAACAGGGGGCTGAACGAGCAGTACTTC. Protein: CASSPENRGLNEQYF.

The V call is TRBV27, the J call TRBJ2-1; a possible D gene is TRBD1 (5 bases). V lost 6 bases and J lost 0, with 15 bases in between. Germline V CDR1 and CDR2: MNHEY, SMNVEV (reference sequence). This CDR3 is built from 16 residues. The CDR3 DNA follows: TGTGCCAGCAGGTTCCAAGGGGCTCGCTCCTACAATGAGCAGTTCTTC. Translating it yields CASRFQGARSYNEQFF.

As to this clone: In the same sample, other DNA sequences code for this CDR3. The chain is built from TRBV9 and TRBJ1-3, with no clear D. Germline loops: CDR1 SGDLS, CDR2 YYNGEE. The CDR3 is 15 residues long. V lost 0 bases to trimming and J lost 1 base, with 8 bases between them. This CDR3 reads CASSVGGVSGNTIYF. In DNA form, the CDR3 reads TGTGCCAGCAGCGTAGGCGGTGTGTCTGGAAACACCATATATTTT. Full variable domain (remainder filled in from reference TRBV9 and TRBJ1-3): DSGVTQTPKHLITATGQRVTLRCSPRSGDLSVYWYQQSLDQGLQFLIQYYNGEERAKGNILERFSAQQFPDLHSELNLSSLELGDSALYFCASSVGGVSGNTIYFGEGSWLTVV.